The clone carrying this T cell receptor beta chain was picked up many times. This sample was included in a study of T cells in Graves' hyperthyroidism and ophthalmopathy. Using RNA transcripts as the source, TCR beta CDR3 regions were amplified. RT-PCR in the first round (using the HTBI primer set) targeted the TCR CDR3. TCRdb fed the multiplex PCR reads into MiXCR, producing one record per CDR3 protein. In the table there are about 180,000 distinct CDR3 sequences, 8% to 9.5% of which are singletons. The CDR3 sequence is 13 residues long. Per the germline V gene, CDR1 is LGHDT and CDR2 is YNNKEL (reference sequence). V was shortened by 1 base and J by 5 bases, with 6 bases between the two germline ends.

The TCR originated in a woman aged 18-30 years with Graves' hyperthyroidism that later progressed to Graves' ophthalmopathy. The genes are TRBV3-1 and TRBJ1-5; D is uncertain. Sequencing was performed on blood. The CDR3 bases are TGTGCCAGCAGCCAAGTGCGGGATCAGCCCCAGCATTTT. Translated, it gives CASSQVRDQPQHF. Full variable domain (rest looked up from reference TRBV3-1 and TRBJ1-5): DTAVSQTPKYLVTQMGNDKSIKCEQNLGHDTMYWYKQDSKKFLKIMFSYNNKELIINETVPNRFSPKSPDKAHLNLHINSLELGDSAVYFCASSQVRDQPQHFGDGTRLSIL.